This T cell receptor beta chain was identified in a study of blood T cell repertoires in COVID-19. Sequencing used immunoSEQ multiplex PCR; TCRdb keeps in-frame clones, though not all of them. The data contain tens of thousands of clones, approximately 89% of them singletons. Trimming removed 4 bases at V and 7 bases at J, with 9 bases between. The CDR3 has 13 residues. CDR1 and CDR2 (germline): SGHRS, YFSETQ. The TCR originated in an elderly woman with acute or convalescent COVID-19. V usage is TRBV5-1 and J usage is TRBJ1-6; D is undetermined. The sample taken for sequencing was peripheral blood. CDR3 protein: CASSPAGNSPLHF. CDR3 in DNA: TGCGCCAGCAGCCCGGCCGGGAATTCACCCCTCCACTTT.